This TCR beta chain was obtained from a study of early T cells in non-severe SARS-CoV-2 infection. Overall study context: The sequenced material was bulk RNA from unsorted whole blood, and its chains were unpaired.

TCRdb processed the 5' RACE reads anew with MiXCR; each CDR3 protein has one entry. Here the sample spans 25,000 to 30,000 distinct CDR3 sequences, around 4.5% being singletons. The CDR3 contains 12 residues. V lost 4 bases to trimming and J lost 16 bases, with 17 bases between them. Per the germline V gene, CDR1 is SGHVS and CDR2 is FQNEAQ. This clonotype was seen repeatedly, ten times or more. The TCR sequence derives from an adult who was a healthcare worker with PCR-confirmed SARS-CoV-2 infection or an uninfected control (not recorded which). Source material: whole blood. This chain links TRBV7-8 with TRBJ2-1, with TRBD2 as a possible D gene (6 bases). The CDR3 region has the DNA TGTGCCAGCAGCTCAAGACTAGGGTACCTCTTCTTC. Protein sequence: CASSSRLGYLFF.